This T cell receptor beta chain was sequenced in a study of lymphopenia after photon versus proton radiotherapy. Germline V gene lookup returns CDR1 KGHSH and CDR2 LQKENI. J was trimmed by 2 bases and V by 6 bases; bases with no gene match: 6. The CDR3 extends over 14 amino acids. A word on this clone: What it binds is unknown.

Sequencing used immunoSEQ multiplex PCR; TCRdb keeps in-frame clones, though not all of them. The sample yields 40,000 to 45,000 clones, 85% to 90% seen once. Overall study results and limits: Photon-treated patients lost naive T cells and TCR diversity; proton-treated stayed stable.

The chain employs TRBV18 and TRBJ2-7; 8 bases map to TRBD1. This receptor was taken from a woman between 65 and 79 years old with pancreatic cancer. Some clones in this sample may be carry-over from other donors' samples. The material was peripheral blood, obtained from a patient treated with proton-based radiotherapy. CDR3 coding DNA: TGTGCCAGCTCCCCGGACAGGGCAACCTACGAGCAGTACTTC. Its translation is CASSPDRATYEQYF.